These 7 T cell receptor beta chains were all obtained from the same sample, sequenced in a study of blood T cell repertoires in COVID-19. Using immunoSEQ multiplex PCR, the repertoire was profiled, and TCRdb retains in-frame clones only, with some absent. Of about 170,000 clones listed, roughly 85% were seen once; the top ten hold roughly 2%. Sequences were obtained from peripheral blood. These receptors originate from a woman of 80 years or more with acute or convalescent COVID-19.

V usage is TRBV11-2 and J usage is TRBJ2-7; D unresolved. Looked up from germline, CDR1 is SGHAT and CDR2 is FQNNGV. The CDR3 covers 13 residues. V was trimmed by 2 bases and J by 3 bases, leaving 8 bases between them. The CDR3 protein is CASSLYENYEQYF. The CDR3 nucleotides read TGTGCCAGCAGCTTATACGAGAACTACGAGCAGTACTTC.

J is TRBJ1-1 and V is TRBV7-2; a possible D gene is TRBD1 (5 bases). Deletions cut 5 bases from V and 3 bases from J, with 16 bases between. This CDR3 region has 15 residues. Germline-derived CDR1 and CDR2 are SGHTA and FQGNSA. The CDR3 DNA reads TGTGCCAGCAGCCCGCGTAGGCGGGGGGACACTGAAGCTTTCTTT. Protein product: CASSPRRRGDTEAFF.

V and J are TRBV7-8 and TRBJ2-2; 11 nucleotides align to TRBD1. Trimming removed 1 base from V and 6 bases from J; junction bases left unmatched: 1. The CDR3 runs to 15 residues. Looked up from germline, CDR1 is SGHVS and CDR2 is FQNEAQ. The CDR3 spells CASSLGGQGAGELFF. For the CDR3, the DNA is TGTGCCAGCAGCTTAGGGGGACAGGGGGCCGGGGAGCTGTTTTTT.

The chain links TRBV28 to TRBJ1-5; 11 bases match TRBD1. V gave up 5 bases and J gave up 2 bases; unmatched junction bases: 5. Germline CDR1 is MDHEN and CDR2 is SYDVKM. The CDR3 is made up of 16 amino acids. The CDR3 DNA follows: TGTGCCAGCAGTAACTTGGGACAGGGGGGCAATCAGCCCCAGCATTTT. Translation: CASSNLGQGGNQPQHF. The variable domain in full, completed from reference TRBV28 and TRBJ1-5, reads DVKVTQSSRYLVKRTGEKVFLECVQDMDHENMFWYRQDPGLGLRLIYFSYDVKMKEKGDIPEGYSVSREKKERFSLILESASTNQTSMYLCASSNLGQGGNQPQHFGDGTRLSIL.

The chain recombines TRBV7-3 with TRBJ1-2; 8 bases fit TRBD1. The CDR3 runs 15 residues. Germline V gene lookup returns CDR1 SGHTA and CDR2 FQGTGA. The junction had 7 bases not matched to a gene; V was cut back by 5 bases and J by 2 bases. CDR3 coding DNA: TGTGCCAGCAGCCTGGGGACAGGACTCAACTATGGCTACACCTTC. Protein product: CASSLGTGLNYGYTF.

J is TRBJ1-6 and V is TRBV14; no reliable D call. Germline CDR1 is SGHDN and CDR2 is FVKESK. V lost 1 base, J lost 4 bases, and 5 bases lay in between. The CDR3 consists of 14 residues. This CDR3 is CASSQAQYNSPLHF. The CDR3 DNA reads as TGTGCCAGCAGCCAAGCTCAGTATAATTCACCCCTCCACTTT.

This chain joins TRBV19 and TRBJ2-7, with D tentatively TRBD1 (6 bases). CDR3 length equals 13 residues. Germline lookup yields CDR1 LNHDA and CDR2 SQIVND (reference sequence). V was shortened by 5 bases and J by 4 bases, with 12 bases between the two germline ends. CDR3 bases: TGTGCCAGTAGTGAACTGCAGGGGTACGAGCAGTACTTC. Translation gives CASSELQGYEQYF.